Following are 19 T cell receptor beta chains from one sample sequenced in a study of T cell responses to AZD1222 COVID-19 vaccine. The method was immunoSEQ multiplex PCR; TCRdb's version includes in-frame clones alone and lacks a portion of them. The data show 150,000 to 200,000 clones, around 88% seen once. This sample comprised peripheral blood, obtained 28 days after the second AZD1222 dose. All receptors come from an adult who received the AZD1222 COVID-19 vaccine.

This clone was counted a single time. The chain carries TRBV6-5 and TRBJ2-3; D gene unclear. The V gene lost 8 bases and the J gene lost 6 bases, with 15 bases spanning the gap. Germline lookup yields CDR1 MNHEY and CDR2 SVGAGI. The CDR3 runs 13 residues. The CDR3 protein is CASLRTLGDTQYF. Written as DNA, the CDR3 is TGTGCCAGCCTCCGTACGTTGGGTGATACGCAGTATTTT.

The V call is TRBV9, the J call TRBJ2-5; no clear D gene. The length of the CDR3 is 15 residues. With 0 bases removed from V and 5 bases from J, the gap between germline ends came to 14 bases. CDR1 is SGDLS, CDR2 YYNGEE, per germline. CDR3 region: CASSVAGVAGETQYF. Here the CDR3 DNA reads TGTGCCAGCAGCGTAGCTGGGGTAGCCGGTGAGACCCAGTACTTC.

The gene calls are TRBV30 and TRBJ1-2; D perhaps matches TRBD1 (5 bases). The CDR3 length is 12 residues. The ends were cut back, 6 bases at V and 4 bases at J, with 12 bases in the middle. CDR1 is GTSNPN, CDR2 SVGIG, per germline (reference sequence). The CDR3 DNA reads TGTGCCTGCCAGAGGGGCGGCTATGGCTACACCTTC. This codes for CACQRGGYGYTF.

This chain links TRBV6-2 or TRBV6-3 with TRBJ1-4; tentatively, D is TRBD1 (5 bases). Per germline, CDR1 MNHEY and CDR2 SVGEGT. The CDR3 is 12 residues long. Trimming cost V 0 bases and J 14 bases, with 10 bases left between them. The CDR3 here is CASSYSGERLFF. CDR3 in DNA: TGTGCCAGCAGTTACTCGGGGGAACGGCTGTTTTTT.

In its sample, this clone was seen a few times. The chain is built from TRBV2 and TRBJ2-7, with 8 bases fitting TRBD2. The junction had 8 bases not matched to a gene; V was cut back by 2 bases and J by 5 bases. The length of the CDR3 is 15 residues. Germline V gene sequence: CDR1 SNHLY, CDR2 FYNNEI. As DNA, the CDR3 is TGTGCCAGCAGTGAATCCGGGGGGGCCCGGAACGAGCAGTACTTC. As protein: CASSESGGARNEQYF.

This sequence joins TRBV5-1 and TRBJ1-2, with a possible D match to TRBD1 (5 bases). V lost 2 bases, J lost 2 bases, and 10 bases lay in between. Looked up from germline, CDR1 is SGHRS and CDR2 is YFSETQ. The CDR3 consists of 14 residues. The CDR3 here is CASSFETDNYGYTF. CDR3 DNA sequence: TGCGCCAGCAGCTTCGAGACAGACAACTATGGCTACACCTTC.

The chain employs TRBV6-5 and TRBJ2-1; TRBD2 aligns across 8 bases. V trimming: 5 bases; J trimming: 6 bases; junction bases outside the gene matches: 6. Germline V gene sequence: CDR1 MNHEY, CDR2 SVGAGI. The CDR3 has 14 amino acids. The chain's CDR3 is CASSPPGGSNEQFF. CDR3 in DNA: TGTGCCAGCAGTCCCCCGGGAGGGAGCAATGAGCAGTTCTTC.

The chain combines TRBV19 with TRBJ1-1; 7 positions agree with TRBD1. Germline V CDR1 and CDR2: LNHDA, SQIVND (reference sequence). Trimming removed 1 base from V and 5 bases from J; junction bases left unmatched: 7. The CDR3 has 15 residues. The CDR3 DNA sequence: TGTGCCAGTAGTATAGGGGGTTCAGGGGGGACTGAAGCTTTCTTT. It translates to CASSIGGSGGTEAFF. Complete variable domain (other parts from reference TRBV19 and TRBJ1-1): DGGITQSPKYLFRKEGQNVTLSCEQNLNHDAMYWYRQDPGQGLRLIYYSQIVNDFQKGDIAEGYSVSREKKESFPLTVTSAQKNPTAFYLCASSIGGSGGTEAFFGQGTRLTVV.

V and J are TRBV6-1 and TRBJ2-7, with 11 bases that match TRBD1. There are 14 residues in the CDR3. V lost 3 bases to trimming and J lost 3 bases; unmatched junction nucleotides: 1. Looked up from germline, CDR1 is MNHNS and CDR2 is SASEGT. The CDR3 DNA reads TGTGCCAGCAGTGAGGACAGGGGGCTCTACGAGCAGTACTTC. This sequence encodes CASSEDRGLYEQYF.

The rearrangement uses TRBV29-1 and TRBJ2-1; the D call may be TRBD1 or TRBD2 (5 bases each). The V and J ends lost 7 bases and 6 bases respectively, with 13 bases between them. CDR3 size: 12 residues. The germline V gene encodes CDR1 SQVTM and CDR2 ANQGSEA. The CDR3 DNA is TGCAGCGCCGAGCCAGGGACCAATGAGCAGTTCTTC. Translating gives CSAEPGTNEQFF.

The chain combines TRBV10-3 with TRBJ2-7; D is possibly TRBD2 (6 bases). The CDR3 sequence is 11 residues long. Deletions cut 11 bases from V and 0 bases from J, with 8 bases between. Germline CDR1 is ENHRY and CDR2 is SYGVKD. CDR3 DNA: TGTGCCGGAGGGCCCTCCTACGAGCAGTACTTC. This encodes CAGGPSYEQYF.

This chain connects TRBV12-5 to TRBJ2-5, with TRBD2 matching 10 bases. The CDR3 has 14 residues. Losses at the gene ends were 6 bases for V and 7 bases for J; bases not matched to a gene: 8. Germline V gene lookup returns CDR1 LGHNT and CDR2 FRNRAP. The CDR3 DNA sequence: TGTGCTAGTGGCCCCGGGACTAGCGACGGGACCCAGTACTTC. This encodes CASGPGTSDGTQYF.

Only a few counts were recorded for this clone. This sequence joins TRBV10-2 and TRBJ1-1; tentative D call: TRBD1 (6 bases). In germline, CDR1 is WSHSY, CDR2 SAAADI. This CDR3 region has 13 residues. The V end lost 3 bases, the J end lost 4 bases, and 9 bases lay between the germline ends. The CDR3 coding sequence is TGCGCCAGCAGTGACAGGGGTATCACTGAAGCTTTCTTT. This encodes CASSDRGITEAFF.

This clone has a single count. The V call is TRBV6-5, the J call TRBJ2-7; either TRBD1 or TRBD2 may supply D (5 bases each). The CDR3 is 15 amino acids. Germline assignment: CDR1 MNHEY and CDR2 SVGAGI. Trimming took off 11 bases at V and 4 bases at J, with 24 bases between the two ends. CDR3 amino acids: CAPPSRPGTQYEQYF. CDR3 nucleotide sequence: TGTGCCCCCCCAAGCCGTCCCGGGACCCAATACGAGCAGTACTTC.

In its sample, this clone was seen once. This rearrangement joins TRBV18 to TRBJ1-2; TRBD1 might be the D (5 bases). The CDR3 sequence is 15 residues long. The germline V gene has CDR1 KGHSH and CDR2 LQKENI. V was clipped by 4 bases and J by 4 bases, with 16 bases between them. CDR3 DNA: TGTGCCAGCTCACAGCGGCCGGGGCCGTCCTATGGCTACACCTTC. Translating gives CASSQRPGPSYGYTF. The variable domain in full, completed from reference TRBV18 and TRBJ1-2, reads NAGVMQNPRHLVRRRGQEARLRCSPMKGHSHVYWYRQLPEEGLKFMVYLQKENIIDESGMPKERFSAEFPKEGPSILRIQQVVRGDSAAYFCASSQRPGPSYGYTFGSGTRLTVV.

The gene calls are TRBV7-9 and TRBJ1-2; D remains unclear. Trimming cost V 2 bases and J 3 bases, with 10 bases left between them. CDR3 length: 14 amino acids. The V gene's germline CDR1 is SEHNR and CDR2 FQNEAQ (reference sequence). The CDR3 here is CASSLKLLDYGYTF. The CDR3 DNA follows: TGTGCCAGCAGCTTAAAGCTACTAGACTATGGCTACACCTTC.

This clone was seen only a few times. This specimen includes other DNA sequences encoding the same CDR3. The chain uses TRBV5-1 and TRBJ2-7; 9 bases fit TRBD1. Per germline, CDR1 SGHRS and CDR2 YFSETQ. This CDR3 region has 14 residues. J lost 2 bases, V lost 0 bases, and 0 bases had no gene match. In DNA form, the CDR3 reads TGCGCCAGCAGCTTGGGACAGGGGGCCTACGAGCAGTACTTC. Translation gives CASSLGQGAYEQYF.

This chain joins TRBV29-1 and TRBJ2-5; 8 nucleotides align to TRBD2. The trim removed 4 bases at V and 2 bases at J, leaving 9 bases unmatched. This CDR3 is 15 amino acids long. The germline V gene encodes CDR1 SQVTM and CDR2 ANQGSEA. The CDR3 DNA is TGCAGCGTTGGTAGTAGCGGGGCCCTACAAGAGACCCAGTACTTC. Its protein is CSVGSSGALQETQYF. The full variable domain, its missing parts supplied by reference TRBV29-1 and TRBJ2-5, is SAVISQKPSRDICQRGTSLTIQCQVDSQVTMMFWYRQQPGQSLTLIATANQGSEATYESGFVIDKFPISRPNLTFSTLTVSNMSPEDSSIYLCSVGSSGALQETQYFGPGTRLLVL.

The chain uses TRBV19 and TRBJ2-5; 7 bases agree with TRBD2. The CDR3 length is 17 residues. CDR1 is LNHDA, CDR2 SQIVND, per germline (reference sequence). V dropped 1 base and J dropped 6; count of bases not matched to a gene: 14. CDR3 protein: CASSIAGRSGTVKTQYF. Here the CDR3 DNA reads TGTGCCAGTAGTATAGCCGGGAGGTCCGGGACTGTGAAGACCCAGTACTTC. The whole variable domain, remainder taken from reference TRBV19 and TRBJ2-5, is DGGITQSPKYLFRKEGQNVTLSCEQNLNHDAMYWYRQDPGQGLRLIYYSQIVNDFQKGDIAEGYSVSREKKESFPLTVTSAQKNPTAFYLCASSIAGRSGTVKTQYFGPGTRLLVL.